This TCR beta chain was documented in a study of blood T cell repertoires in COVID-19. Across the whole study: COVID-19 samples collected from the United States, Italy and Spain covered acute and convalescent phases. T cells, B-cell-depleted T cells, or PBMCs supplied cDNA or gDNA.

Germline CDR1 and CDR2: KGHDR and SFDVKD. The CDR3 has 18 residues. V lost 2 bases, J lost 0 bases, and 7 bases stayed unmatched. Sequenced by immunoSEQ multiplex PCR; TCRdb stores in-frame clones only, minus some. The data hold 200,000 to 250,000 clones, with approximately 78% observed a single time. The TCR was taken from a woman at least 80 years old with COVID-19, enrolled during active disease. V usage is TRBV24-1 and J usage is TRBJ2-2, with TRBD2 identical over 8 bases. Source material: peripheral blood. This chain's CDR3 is CATSDSLTSDTNTGELFF. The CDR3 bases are TGTGCCACCAGTGATTCCCTGACTAGCGATACGAACACCGGGGAGCTGTTTTTT.